This entry lists 24 T cell receptor beta chains sequenced from one sample in a study of blood T cell repertoires in COVID-19. The protocol was immunoSEQ multiplex PCR, while the TCRdb copy is restricted to in-frame clones and leaves out a portion. The sample records approximately 360,000 clones, around 83% being singletons. Sequencing input: PBMCs or T cells enriched from blood (not recorded which). The receptors stem from a woman aged 45-60 years who had recovered from COVID-19.

The chain uses TRBV7-8 and TRBJ1-1, with D hard to call. V lost 5 bases, J lost 0 bases, and 7 bases lay in between. Germline V gene sequence: CDR1 SGHVS, CDR2 FQNEAQ. The CDR3 sequence is 13 residues long. The CDR3 nucleotides read TGTGCCAGCAGCATAACTGTGAACACTGAAGCTTTCTTT. Translating gives CASSITVNTEAFF.

The chain joins TRBV6-5 to TRBJ2-7; 9 nucleotides line up with TRBD1. The length of the CDR3 is 15 residues. V lost 6 bases and J lost 6; bases outside the gene matches: 12. Germline CDR1 MNHEY, CDR2 SVGAGI. The CDR3 loop is CASRTPGQGPSEQYF. DNA for the CDR3: TGTGCCAGCAGAACACCGGGACAGGGCCCCAGCGAGCAGTACTTC.

V gene TRBV5-8 combines with J gene TRBJ2-3; D may be TRBD2 (5 bases). Between the trimmed V and J ends, which lost 2 bases and 1 base, there was a span of 14 bases. Germline assignment: CDR1 SGHTS and CDR2 YDEGEE. The CDR3 is 16 residues long. CDR3 in amino acids: CASSLYVGMGTDTQYF. The CDR3 DNA reads TGTGCCAGCAGCTTATATGTCGGGATGGGCACAGATACGCAGTATTTT.

This chain joins TRBV19 and TRBJ1-2; TRBD1 is a possible D gene (5 bases). Between the trimmed V and J ends, which lost 5 bases and 4 bases, there was a span of 17 bases. The germline CDR1 and CDR2 sequences are LNHDA and SQIVND (reference sequence). The CDR3 is made up of 15 amino acids. CDR3 DNA: TGTGCCAGTAGTTCGACAGCGTTTCGTCCCTATGGCTACACCTTC. Its protein is CASSSTAFRPYGYTF.

V and J are TRBV5-1 and TRBJ2-6, with 7 bases fitting TRBD1. This CDR3 has 17 residues. Looked up from germline, CDR1 is SGHRS and CDR2 is YFSETQ. The V segment lost 4 bases and the J segment 0 bases; nucleotides outside the gene matches: 7. The CDR3 here is CASSGRDSLSGANVLTF. CDR3 bases: TGCGCCAGCAGCGGCCGGGACAGTCTCTCTGGGGCCAACGTCCTGACTTTC.

As for this clone: At one end the junction does not follow the germline gene, possibly because of a read error. This chain uses TRBV30 with TRBJ2-7; 12 bases line up with TRBD2. Looked up from germline, CDR1 is GTSNPN and CDR2 is SVGIG (reference sequence). The CDR3 is 14 amino acids. The CDR3 spells CAWSGLAGASEQYF. In nucleotides, the CDR3 is TGTGCCTGGAGTGGACTAGCGGGGGCATCCGAGCAATACTTC.

The chain employs TRBV4-3 and TRBJ1-5; D gene ambiguous. Trimming took off 6 bases at V and 0 bases at J, with 12 bases between the two ends. CDR3 length: 15 residues. The germline CDR1 and CDR2 sequences are LGHNA and YSLEER. CDR3 in amino acids: CASSYWWSSNQPQHF. In DNA form, the CDR3 reads TGCGCCAGCAGTTATTGGTGGAGTAGCAATCAGCCCCAGCATTTT.

The chain carries TRBV11-2 and TRBJ2-3; 7 bases align to TRBD1. The germline CDR1 and CDR2 sequences are SGHAT and FQNNGV. The CDR3 is 14 residues long. V dropped 4 bases and J dropped 8; count of bases not matched to a gene: 9. The CDR3 protein is CASSSNRGPGTQYF. CDR3 DNA sequence: TGTGCCAGCAGCTCCAACAGGGGACCCGGTACGCAGTATTTT.

The chain couples TRBV4-2 to TRBJ2-1; 10 bases align to TRBD2. Germline CDR1 is LGHNA and CDR2 is YNFKEQ. The junction had 9 bases not matched to a gene; V was cut back by 0 bases and J by 7 bases. The CDR3 consists of 17 residues. The CDR3, as DNA: TGTGCCAGCAGCCAAGATTTTACAGCGGGGGGGCGGAATGAGCAGTTCTTC. Translating gives CASSQDFTAGGRNEQFF.

J is TRBJ1-1 and V is TRBV11-2, with D possibly being TRBD1 (5 bases). The germline V and J ends were trimmed by 0 bases and 4 bases, with 12 bases remaining between them. CDR1 is SGHAT, CDR2 FQNNGV, per germline. The CDR3 is 15 residues long. Written as DNA, the CDR3 is TGTGCCAGCAGCTTAGAAGGAGGGGTGGGCACTGAAGCTTTCTTT. Translating it yields CASSLEGGVGTEAFF.

CDR3 in amino acids: CASSLPDRPSGNTIYF. The CDR3 DNA follows: TGTGCCAGCAGCCTGCCCGACAGACCCTCTGGAAACACCATATATTTT. V is TRBV3-1 (or the pseudogene TRBV3-2) and J is TRBJ1-3; tentative D call: TRBD1 (5 bases). Trimming took 4 bases from V and 0 from J, leaving 13 bases between them. The CDR3 is 16 residues long. Germline CDR1 is LGHDT and CDR2 is YNNKEL (reference sequence).

The chain has TRBV7-2 and TRBJ1-2; TRBD1 matches at 7 bases. The germline V gene encodes CDR1 SGHTA and CDR2 FQGNSA. The ends lost 2 bases at V and 6 bases at J; junction bases unmatched: 9. The CDR3 consists of 15 residues. CDR3 bases: TGTGCCAGCAGCTTAAGGGACAGTGTCGATCATGGCTACACCTTC. Translation gives CASSLRDSVDHGYTF.

This clone was observed a few times. The sample has other DNA sequences that encode this CDR3 too. This sequence joins TRBV12-3 or TRBV12-4 and TRBJ1-4, with D maybe TRBD1 (5 bases). V dropped 5 bases and J dropped 8 bases, with 12 bases sitting between them. The CDR3 consists of 13 residues. The CDR3: CASSSQGEEKLFF. CDR3 in DNA: TGTGCCAGCAGTAGTCAGGGTGAGGAAAAACTGTTTTTT.

The J gene is TRBJ1-6, the V gene TRBV30; tentatively, D is TRBD1 (5 bases). Germline lookup yields CDR1 GTSNPN and CDR2 SVGIG (reference sequence). The CDR3 sequence is 13 residues long. The ends were cut back, 3 bases at V and 13 bases at J, with 16 bases in the middle. Here the CDR3 reads CAWRGGDFIPLHF. The DNA for the CDR3 is TGTGCCTGGAGGGGGGGGGACTTCATCCCCCTCCACTTT.

This chain joins TRBV6-5 and TRBJ1-6; TRBD1 agrees at 10 bases. This CDR3 is 15 amino acids long. V shed 6 bases and J 8 bases; nucleotides not matched to a gene: 7. Germline V CDR1 and CDR2: MNHEY, SVGAGI. CDR3 coding DNA: TGTGCCAGCAGACCCTTAGGGACAGGGGATTCACCCCTCCACTTT. Protein sequence: CASRPLGTGDSPLHF.

The CDR3 DNA reads as TGTGCCAGCAGCTTAGGGGGGGGAGGGAACATTCAGTACTTC. Translating gives CASSLGGGGNIQYF. The chain couples TRBV7-2 to TRBJ2-4; 7 nucleotides agree with TRBD2. Germline V gene data show CDR1 as SGHTA and CDR2 as FQGNSA. The CDR3 contains 14 residues. The V segment lost 1 base and the J segment 7 bases; nucleotides outside the gene matches: 4.

V usage is TRBV5-6 and J usage is TRBJ1-4; 7 bases are a match to TRBD1. V gave up 0 bases and J gave up 7 bases; unmatched junction bases: 3. The V gene's germline CDR1 is SGHDT and CDR2 YYEEEE. The length of the CDR3 is 14 residues. The CDR3 region has the DNA TGTGCCAGCAGCTTGGGACAGGGTTTTGAAAAACTGTTTTTT. Its protein product is CASSLGQGFEKLFF.

The chain is built from TRBV5-1 and TRBJ2-3; D call uncertain. This CDR3 comprises 14 residues. The germline CDR1 and CDR2 sequences are SGHRS and YFSETQ. Trimming shortened V by 4 bases and J by 1 base, and 10 bases separated the two germline ends. CDR3 in amino acids: CASSVPSGTDTQYF. The CDR3 DNA reads TGCGCCAGCAGCGTTCCCTCAGGCACAGATACGCAGTATTTT.

The V gene is TRBV7-3, the J gene TRBJ2-6; 9 nucleotides match TRBD2. CDR1 and CDR2 (germline): SGHTA, FQGTGA. Trimming at V came to 2 bases and at J to 0 bases, leaving 11 bases not matched to a gene. The CDR3 is made up of 20 amino acids. CDR3 sequence: CASSLRGGRDPSSGANVLTF. In DNA form, the CDR3 reads TGTGCCAGCAGCTTACGAGGCGGGAGGGACCCGAGCTCTGGGGCCAACGTCCTGACTTTC.

V and J are TRBV11-3 and TRBJ1-2, with D hard to call. Germline CDR1 and CDR2: SGHNT and YENEEA. CDR3 length equals 13 residues. V was pared by 5 bases and J by 5 bases, with 12 bases between. CDR3 region: CASSQGDRYGYTF. CDR3 sequence (DNA): TGTGCCAGCAGCCAAGGAGACCGGTATGGCTACACCTTC.

This clone was seen a handful of times. V is TRBV14 and J is TRBJ2-5; 7 bases line up with TRBD1. The germline V gene has CDR1 SGHDN and CDR2 FVKESK. This CDR3 comprises 16 residues. The trim removed 0 bases at V and 5 bases at J, leaving 9 bases unmatched. DNA for the CDR3: TGTGCCAGCAGCCAAGACGAACAGGGGTCTTGGGAGACCCAGTACTTC. As protein: CASSQDEQGSWETQYF. Full variable domain (missing parts from reference TRBV14 and TRBJ2-5): EAGVTQFPSHSVIEKGQTVTLRCDPISGHDNLYWYRRVMGKEIKFLLHFVKESKQDESGMPNNRFLAERTGGTYSTLKVQPAELEDSGVYFCASSQDEQGSWETQYFGPGTRLLVL.

The chain joins TRBV18 to TRBJ1-6; 8 bases line up with TRBD1. The CDR3 runs 17 residues. Germline CDR1 is KGHSH and CDR2 is LQKENI. V dropped 2 bases and J dropped 3; count of bases not matched to a gene: 6. The CDR3 is CASSPAGTGRYNSPLHF. CDR3 nucleotides: TGTGCCAGCTCACCAGCCGGGACAGGCCGCTATAATTCACCCCTCCACTTT.

This clone appeared a single time. This rearrangement joins TRBV11-2 to TRBJ1-2; maybe TRBD1 (6 bases). The germline CDR1 and CDR2 sequences are SGHAT and FQNNGV. V was pared by 4 bases and J by 0 bases, with 21 bases between. The CDR3 has 18 residues. The CDR3 DNA reads TGTGCCAGCAGCTCGATATGGGGGGGGCGGAGGACTAACTATGGCTACACCTTC. Protein: CASSSIWGGRRTNYGYTF.

This clone was detected many times. Relative to the germline gene, one junction end is altered; a read error may explain this. The chain combines TRBV11-3 with TRBJ2-3; 7 bases align to TRBD1. The CDR3 loop spans 13 amino acids. Germline CDR1 reads SGHNT; CDR2 reads YENEEA. The CDR3 bases are TGTGCCACCAGCACAGGGGTGGCAGATACGCAGTATTTT. Translating it yields CATSTGVADTQYF.